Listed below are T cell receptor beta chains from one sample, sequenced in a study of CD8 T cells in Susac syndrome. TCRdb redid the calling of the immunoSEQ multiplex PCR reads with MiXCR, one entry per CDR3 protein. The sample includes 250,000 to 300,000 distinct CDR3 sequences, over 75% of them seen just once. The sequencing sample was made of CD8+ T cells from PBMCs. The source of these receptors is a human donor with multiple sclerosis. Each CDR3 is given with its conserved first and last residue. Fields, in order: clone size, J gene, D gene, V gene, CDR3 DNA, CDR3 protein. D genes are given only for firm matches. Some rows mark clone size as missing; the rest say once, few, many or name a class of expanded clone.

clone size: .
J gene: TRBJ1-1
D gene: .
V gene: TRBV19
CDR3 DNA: TGTGCCAGTAGTATAGAGGCCGAGGGTATAGCTTTCTTT
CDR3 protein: CASSIEAEGIAFF

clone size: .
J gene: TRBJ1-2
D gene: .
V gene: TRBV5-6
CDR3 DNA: TGTGCCAGCAGCTTGGAGTCTAGGTGGGACTATGGCTACACCTTC
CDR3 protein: CASSLESRWDYGYTF

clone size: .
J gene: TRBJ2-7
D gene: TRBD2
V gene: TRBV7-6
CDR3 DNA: TGTGCCAGCAGCTTAGTCCTAGCGGGAGACGAGCAGTACTTC
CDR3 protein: CASSLVLAGDEQYF

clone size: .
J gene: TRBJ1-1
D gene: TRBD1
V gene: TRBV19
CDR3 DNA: TGTGCCAGTAGTCAACAGGGGGCACACACTGAAGCTTTCTTT
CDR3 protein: CASSQQGAHTEAFF

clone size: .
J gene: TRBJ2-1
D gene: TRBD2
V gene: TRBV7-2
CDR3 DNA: TGTGCCAGCAGTGACCAGCAGGTACTAGCGGGAGGCAATGAGCAGTTCTTC
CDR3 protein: CASSDQQVLAGGNEQFF

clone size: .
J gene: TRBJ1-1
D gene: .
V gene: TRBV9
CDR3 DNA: TGTGCCAGCAGCTCACGCGATCCTGAGGGGGGGCCGATGACGGGCACTGAAGCTTTCTTT
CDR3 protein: CASSSRDPEGGPMTGTEAFF

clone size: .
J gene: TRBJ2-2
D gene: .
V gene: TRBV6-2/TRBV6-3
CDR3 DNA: TGTGCCAGCAGTTACTCATGGGGCGGATCGAAGATTTACACCGGGGAGCTGTTTTTT
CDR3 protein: CASSYSWGGSKIYTGELFF

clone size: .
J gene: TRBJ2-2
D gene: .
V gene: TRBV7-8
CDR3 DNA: TGTGCCAGCAGCTTGGAAACCGGGACAATCACCGGGGAGCTGTTTTTT
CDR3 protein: CASSLETGTITGELFF

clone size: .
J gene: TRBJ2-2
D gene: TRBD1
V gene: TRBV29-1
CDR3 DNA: TGCAGCGTTGAGTTAAGGGACAGCCTGAACACCGGGGAGCTGTTTTTT
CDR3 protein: CSVELRDSLNTGELFF

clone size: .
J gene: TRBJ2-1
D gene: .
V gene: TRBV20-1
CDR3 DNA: TGCAGTGCTCTTCCTCTAGGAGGGAGTGAGCAGTTCTTC
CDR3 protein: CSALPLGGSEQFF

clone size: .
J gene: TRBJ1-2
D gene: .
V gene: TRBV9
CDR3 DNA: TGTGCCAGCAGCGGCTACAAGGGGGTCGACTATGGCTACACCTTC
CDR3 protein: CASSGYKGVDYGYTF

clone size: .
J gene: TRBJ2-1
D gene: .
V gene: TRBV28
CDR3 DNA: TGTGCCAGCAGTCCACCACGGGAGTCATACAATGAGCAGTTCTTC
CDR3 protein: CASSPPRESYNEQFF

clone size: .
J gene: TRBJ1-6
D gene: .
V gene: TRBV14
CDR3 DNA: TGTGCCAGCAGTAAGGAGAACTCCTATAATTCACCCCTCCACTTT
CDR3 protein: CASSKENSYNSPLHF

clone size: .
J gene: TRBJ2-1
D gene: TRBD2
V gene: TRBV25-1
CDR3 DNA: TGTGCCACCCGGGGGGGCCTGGATCAGTTCTTC
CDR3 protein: CATRGGLDQFF

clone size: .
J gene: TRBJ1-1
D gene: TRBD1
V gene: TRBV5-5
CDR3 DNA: TGTGCCAGCAGCTTGTGGTGGACAGGGTACCCGAACACTGAAGCTTTCTTT
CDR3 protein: CASSLWWTGYPNTEAFF

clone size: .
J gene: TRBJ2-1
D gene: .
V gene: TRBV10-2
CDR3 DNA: TGCGCCAGCAGTGTAAGATCGGCTGGGCAGTTCTTC
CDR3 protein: CASSVRSAGQFF

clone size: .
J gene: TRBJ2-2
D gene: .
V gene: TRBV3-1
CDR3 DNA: TGTGCCAGCAGCCGGCCCGTCGCAGCAACCGGGGAGCTGTTTTTT
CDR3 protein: CASSRPVAATGELFF

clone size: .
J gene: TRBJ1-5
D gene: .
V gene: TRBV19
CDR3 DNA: TGTGCCAGTAGTATGGGTGCGGGTAGCAATCAGCCCCAGCATTTT
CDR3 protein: CASSMGAGSNQPQHF

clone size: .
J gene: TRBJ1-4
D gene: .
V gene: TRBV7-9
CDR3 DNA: TGTGCCAGCAGCCCGGTTGGGGCTAATGAAAAACTGTTTTTT
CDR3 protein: CASSPVGANEKLFF

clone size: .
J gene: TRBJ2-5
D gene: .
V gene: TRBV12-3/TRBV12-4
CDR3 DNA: TGTGCCAGCATGTTTAGCCCCGAAGAGACCCAGTACTTC
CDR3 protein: CASMFSPEETQYF

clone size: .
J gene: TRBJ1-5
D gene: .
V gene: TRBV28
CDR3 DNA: TGTGCCAGCAGTTTATCTGCAGTTTCAAATCAGCCCCAGCATTTT
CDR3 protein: CASSLSAVSNQPQHF

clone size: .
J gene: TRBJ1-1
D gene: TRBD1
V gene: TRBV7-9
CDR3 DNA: TGTGCCAGCAGCTTCCAGACAGGGGGCACTGAAGCTTTCTTT
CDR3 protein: CASSFQTGGTEAFF

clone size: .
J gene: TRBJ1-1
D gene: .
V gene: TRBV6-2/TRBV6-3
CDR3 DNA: TGTGCCAGCAACATCATCCTGGGCCCGGCAGCTTTCTTT
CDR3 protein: CASNIILGPAAFF

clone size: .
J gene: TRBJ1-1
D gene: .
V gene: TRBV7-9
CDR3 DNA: TGTGCCAGCAGCTTAACCGGGGAAACTGAAGCTTTCTTT
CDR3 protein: CASSLTGETEAFF

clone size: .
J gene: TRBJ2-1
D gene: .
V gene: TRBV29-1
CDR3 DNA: TGCAGCGTTGAAGATTACCGGGGGAACGAGCAGTTCTTC
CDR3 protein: CSVEDYRGNEQFF

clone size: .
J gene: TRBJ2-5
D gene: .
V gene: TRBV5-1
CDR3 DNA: TGCGCCAGCAGCTTGGCCCTAGGTGTTCGGGAGACCCAGTACTTC
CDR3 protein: CASSLALGVRETQYF

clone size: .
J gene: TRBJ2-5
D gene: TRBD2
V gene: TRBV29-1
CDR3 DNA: TGCAGCGTTGTCCCCGCGGGAGTTAGGCAAGAGACCCAGTACTTC
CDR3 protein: CSVVPAGVRQETQYF

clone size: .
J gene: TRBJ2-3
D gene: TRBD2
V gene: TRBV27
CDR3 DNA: TGTGCCAGCAGTCCAGGGACTAGCGGGAGAGAGGCGCAGTATTTT
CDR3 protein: CASSPGTSGREAQYF

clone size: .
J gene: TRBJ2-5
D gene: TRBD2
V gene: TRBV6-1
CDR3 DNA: TGTGCCAGCAGTGAATTAGCGGGAGTGGAGACCCAGTACTTC
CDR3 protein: CASSELAGVETQYF

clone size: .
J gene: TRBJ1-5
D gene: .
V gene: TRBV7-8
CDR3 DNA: TGTGCCAGCAGCTTAGTCACCGGAATCAATCAGCCCCAGCATTTT
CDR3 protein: CASSLVTGINQPQHF

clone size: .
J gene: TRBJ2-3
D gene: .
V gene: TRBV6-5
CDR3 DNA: TGTGCCAGCAGTTACGGGGGCGGGACGCAGTATTTT
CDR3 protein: CASSYGGGTQYF

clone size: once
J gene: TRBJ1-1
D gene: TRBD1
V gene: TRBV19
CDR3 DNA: TGTGCCAGTAGTACGCCGGGACAGGGTGGTCCCCAAGAAGCTTTCTTT
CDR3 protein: CASSTPGQGGPQEAFF

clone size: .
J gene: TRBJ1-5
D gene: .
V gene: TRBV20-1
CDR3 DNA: TGCAGTGCTAGCGACAGTTACAATCAGCCCCAGCATTTT
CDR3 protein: CSASDSYNQPQHF

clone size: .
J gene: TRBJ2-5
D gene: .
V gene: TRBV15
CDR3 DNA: TGTGCCACCAGCATCGGCGGGAACTACCAAGAGACCCAGTACTTC
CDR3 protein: CATSIGGNYQETQYF

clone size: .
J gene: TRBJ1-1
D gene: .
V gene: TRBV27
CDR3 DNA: TGTGCCAGCAGTTTAACCCAAACACCGAACACTGAAGCTTTCTTT
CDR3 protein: CASSLTQTPNTEAFF

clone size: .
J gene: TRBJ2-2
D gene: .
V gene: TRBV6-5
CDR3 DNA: TGTGCCAGCAGTTACGCGGCAGGGTTTAACGGGGAGCTGTTTTTT
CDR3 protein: CASSYAAGFNGELFF

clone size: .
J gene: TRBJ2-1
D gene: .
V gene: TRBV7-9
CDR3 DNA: TGTGCCAGCAGCTTGGAATGGTTCCATGAGCAGTTCTTC
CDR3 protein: CASSLEWFHEQFF

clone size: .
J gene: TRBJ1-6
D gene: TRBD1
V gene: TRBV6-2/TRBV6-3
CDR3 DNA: TGTGCCAGCAGTACAGGGGGTAATTCACCCCTCCACTTT
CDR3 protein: CASSTGGNSPLHF

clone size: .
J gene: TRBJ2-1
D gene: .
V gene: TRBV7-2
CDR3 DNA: TGTGCCAGCAGCTTCTTCAAATCCGGGAACGGTGAGCAGTTCTTC
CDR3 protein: CASSFFKSGNGEQFF

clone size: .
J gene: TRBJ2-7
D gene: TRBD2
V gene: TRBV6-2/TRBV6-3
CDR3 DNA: TGTGCCAGCAGAAGACTAGCGGGAGCGTTCGACGAGCAGTACTTC
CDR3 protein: CASRRLAGAFDEQYF

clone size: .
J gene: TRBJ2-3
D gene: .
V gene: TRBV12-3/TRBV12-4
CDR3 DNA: TGTGCCAACATCCTGGACAGTACTAGCACAGATACGCAGTATTTT
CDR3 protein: CANILDSTSTDTQYF

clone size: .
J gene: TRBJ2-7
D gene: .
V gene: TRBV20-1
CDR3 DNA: TGCAGTGCTGATCGGGCCTACGAGCAGTACTTC
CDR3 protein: CSADRAYEQYF

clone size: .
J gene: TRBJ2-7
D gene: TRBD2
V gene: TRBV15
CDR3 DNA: TGTGCCACCAGCAGGGAACTAGCGGGAGCCGTGAGCTCCTACGAGCAGTACTTC
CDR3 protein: CATSRELAGAVSSYEQYF

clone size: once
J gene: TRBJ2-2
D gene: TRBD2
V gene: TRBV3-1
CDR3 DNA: TGTGCCAGCAGCCAGGAAGGGAGCGGGAGGGCCGACACCGGGGAGCTGTTTTTT
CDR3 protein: CASSQEGSGRADTGELFF

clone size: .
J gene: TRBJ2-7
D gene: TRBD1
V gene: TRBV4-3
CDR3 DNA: TGCACCAGCAGCCAAGAGGGACAGGGTTTCCACGAGCAGTACTTC
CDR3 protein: CTSSQEGQGFHEQYF

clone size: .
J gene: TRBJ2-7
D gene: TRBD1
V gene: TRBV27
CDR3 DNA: TGTGCCAGCAGTTTCCACGCCGGGACAGGCTACGAGCAGTACTTC
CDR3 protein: CASSFHAGTGYEQYF

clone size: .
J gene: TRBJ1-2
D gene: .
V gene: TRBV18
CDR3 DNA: TGTGCCAGCTCACCAGAGTACGGGTCTCTCTATGGCTACACCTTC
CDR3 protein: CASSPEYGSLYGYTF

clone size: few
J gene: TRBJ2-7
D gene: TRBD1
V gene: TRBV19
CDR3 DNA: TGTGCCAGTAGTACCTCTCTGTGGACAGGGGTGGGGGAGCAGTACTTC
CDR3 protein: CASSTSLWTGVGEQYF

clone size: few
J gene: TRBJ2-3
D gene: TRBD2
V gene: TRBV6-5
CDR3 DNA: TGTGCCAGCAGTTTGAGCGGGAGCAGCACAGATACGCAGTATTTT
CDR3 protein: CASSLSGSSTDTQYF

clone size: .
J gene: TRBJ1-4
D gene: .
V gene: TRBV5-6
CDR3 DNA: TGTGCCAGCAGCCTCGAGGGAATTGGCAGAAAACTGTTTTTT
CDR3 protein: CASSLEGIGRKLFF

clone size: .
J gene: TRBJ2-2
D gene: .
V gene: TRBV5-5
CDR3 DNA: TGTGCCAGCAGCCAAGCACTAGTTTACGCCGGGGAGCTGTTTTTT
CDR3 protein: CASSQALVYAGELFF

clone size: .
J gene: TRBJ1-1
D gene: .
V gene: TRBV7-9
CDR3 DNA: TGTGCCAGCACGGAGAGTGCGATGAACACTGAAGCTTTCTTT
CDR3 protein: CASTESAMNTEAFF

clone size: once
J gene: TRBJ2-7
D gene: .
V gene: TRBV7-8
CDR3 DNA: TGTGCCAGCAGCTTAGGTTTCGACAGGAGCTCCTACGAGCAGTACTTC
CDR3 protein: CASSLGFDRSSYEQYF

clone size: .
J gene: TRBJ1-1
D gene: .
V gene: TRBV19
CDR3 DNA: TGTGCCAGTAGCCTGACAGGCCTACTGAACACTGAAGCTTTCTTT
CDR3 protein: CASSLTGLLNTEAFF

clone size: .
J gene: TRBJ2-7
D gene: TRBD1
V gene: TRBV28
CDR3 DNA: TGTGCCAGCAGTTTACTAACCGGGACAGGACTCTACGAGCAGTACTTC
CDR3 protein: CASSLLTGTGLYEQYF

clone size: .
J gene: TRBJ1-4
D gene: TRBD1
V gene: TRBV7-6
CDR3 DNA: TGTGCCAGCAGCTCGGGACAGGGTAGAGAAAAACTGTTTTTT
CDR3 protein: CASSSGQGREKLFF

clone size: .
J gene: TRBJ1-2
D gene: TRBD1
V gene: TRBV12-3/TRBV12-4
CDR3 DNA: TGTGCCAGCAGTCCGTACAGGGGGAGGCATAACTATGGCTACACCTTC
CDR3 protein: CASSPYRGRHNYGYTF